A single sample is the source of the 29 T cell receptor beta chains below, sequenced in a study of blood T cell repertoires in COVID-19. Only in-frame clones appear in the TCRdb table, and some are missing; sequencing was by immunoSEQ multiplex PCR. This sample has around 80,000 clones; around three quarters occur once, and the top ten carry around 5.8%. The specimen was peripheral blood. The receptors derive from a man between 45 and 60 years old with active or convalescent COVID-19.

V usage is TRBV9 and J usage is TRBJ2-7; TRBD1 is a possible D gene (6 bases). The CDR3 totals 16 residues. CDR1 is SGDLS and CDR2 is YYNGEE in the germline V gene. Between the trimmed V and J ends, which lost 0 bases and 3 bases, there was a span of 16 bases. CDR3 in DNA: TGTGCCAGCAGCGTAGCGACAGGAGGCGAGGGCTACGAGCAGTACTTC. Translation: CASSVATGGEGYEQYF. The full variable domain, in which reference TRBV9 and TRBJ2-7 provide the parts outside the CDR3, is DSGVTQTPKHLITATGQRVTLRCSPRSGDLSVYWYQQSLDQGLQFLIQYYNGEERAKGNILERFSAQQFPDLHSELNLSSLELGDSALYFCASSVATGGEGYEQYFGPGTRLTVT.

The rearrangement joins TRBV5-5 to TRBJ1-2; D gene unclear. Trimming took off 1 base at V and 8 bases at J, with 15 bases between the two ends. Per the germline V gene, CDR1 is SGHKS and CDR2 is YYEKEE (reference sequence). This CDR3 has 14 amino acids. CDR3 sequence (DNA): TGTGCCAGCAGCTTGTCTTGGCAGTCCCCCGGCTACACCTTC. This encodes CASSLSWQSPGYTF.

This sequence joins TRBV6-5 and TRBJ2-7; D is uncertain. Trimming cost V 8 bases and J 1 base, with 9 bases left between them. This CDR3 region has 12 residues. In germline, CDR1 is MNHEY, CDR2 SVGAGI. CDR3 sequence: CASLSGSYEQYF. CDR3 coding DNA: TGTGCCAGCCTGTCCGGGTCCTACGAGCAGTACTTC.

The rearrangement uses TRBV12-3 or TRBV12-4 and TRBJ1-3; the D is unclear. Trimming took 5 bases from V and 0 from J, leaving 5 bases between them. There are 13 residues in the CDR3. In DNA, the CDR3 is TGTGCCAGCAGTCCCAGCTCTGGAAACACCATATATTTT. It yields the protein CASSPSSGNTIYF.

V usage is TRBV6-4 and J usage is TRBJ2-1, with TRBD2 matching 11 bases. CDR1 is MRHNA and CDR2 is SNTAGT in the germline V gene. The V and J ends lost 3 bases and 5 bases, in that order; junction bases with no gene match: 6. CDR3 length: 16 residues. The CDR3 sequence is CASSERASGGNNEQFF. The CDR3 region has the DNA TGTGCCAGCAGTGAAAGGGCTAGCGGGGGGAACAATGAGCAGTTCTTC.

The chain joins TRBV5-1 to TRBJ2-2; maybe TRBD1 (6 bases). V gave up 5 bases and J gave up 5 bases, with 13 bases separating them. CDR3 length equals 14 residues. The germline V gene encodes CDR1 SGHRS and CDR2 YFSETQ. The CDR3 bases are TGCGCCAGCAGGAGAACAGGGTTGACCGGGGAGCTGTTTTTT. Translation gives CASRRTGLTGELFF.

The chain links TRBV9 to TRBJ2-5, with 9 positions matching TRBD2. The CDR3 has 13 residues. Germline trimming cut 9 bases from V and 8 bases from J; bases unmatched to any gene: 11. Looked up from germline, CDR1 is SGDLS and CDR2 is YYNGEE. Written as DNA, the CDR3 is TGTGCCACCTCCATGGGGACTAGCACCACCCAGTACTTC. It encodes CATSMGTSTTQYF.

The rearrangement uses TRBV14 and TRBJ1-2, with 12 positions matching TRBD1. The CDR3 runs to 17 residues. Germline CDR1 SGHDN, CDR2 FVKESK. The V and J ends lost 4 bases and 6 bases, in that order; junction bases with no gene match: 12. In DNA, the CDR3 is TGTGCCAGCAGCCCCCGGGACAGGGGGCTCTCCTTTGATGGCTACACCTTC. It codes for CASSPRDRGLSFDGYTF.

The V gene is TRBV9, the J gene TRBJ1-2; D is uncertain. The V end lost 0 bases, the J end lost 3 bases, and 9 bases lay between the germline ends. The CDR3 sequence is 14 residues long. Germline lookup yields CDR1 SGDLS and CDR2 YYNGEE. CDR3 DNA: TGTGCCAGCAGCGTAGGGCCGGCGGACTATGGCTACACCTTC. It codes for CASSVGPADYGYTF. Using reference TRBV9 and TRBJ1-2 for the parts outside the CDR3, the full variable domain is DSGVTQTPKHLITATGQRVTLRCSPRSGDLSVYWYQQSLDQGLQFLIQYYNGEERAKGNILERFSAQQFPDLHSELNLSSLELGDSALYFCASSVGPADYGYTFGSGTRLTVV.

Here the CDR3 reads CASSLIDLSGTGAQEQFF. The CDR3 DNA reads as TGTGCCAGCAGCTTAATAGACCTCTCCGGGACAGGGGCTCAAGAGCAGTTCTTC. V and J are TRBV7-2 and TRBJ2-1; 10 bases map to TRBD1. Germline V CDR1 and CDR2: SGHTA, FQGNSA. V shed 2 bases and J 10 bases; nucleotides not matched to a gene: 17. This CDR3 has 18 residues. The entire variable domain, with the rest obtained from reference TRBV7-2 and TRBJ2-1, is as follows: GAGVSQSPSNKVTEKGKDVELRCDPISGHTALYWYRQSLGQGLEFLIYFQGNSAPDKSGLPSDRFSAERTGGSVSTLTIQRTQQEDSAVYLCASSLIDLSGTGAQEQFFGPGTRLTVL.

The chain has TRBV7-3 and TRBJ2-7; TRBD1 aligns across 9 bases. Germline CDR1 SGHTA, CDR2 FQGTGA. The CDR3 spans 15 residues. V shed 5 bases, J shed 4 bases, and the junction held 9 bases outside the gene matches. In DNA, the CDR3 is TGTGCCAGCAGCCACCCGGAACAGGGGGCGTACGAGCAGTACTTC. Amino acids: CASSHPEQGAYEQYF.

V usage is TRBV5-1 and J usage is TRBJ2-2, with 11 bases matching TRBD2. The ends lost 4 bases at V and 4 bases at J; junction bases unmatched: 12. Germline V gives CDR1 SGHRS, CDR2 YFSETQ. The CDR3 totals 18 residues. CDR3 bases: TGCGCCAGCAGCCGTTCACCACGCGGGACTAGCGGCACCGGGGAGCTGTTTTTT. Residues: CASSRSPRGTSGTGELFF.

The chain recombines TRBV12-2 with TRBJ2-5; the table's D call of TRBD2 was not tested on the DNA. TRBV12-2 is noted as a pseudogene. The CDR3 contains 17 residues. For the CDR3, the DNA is TGTGCAAGTCGCTTAGGGGCTTGCGGGGGCTCACAAGAGACCCAGTACTTC. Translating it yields CASRLGACGGSQETQYF.

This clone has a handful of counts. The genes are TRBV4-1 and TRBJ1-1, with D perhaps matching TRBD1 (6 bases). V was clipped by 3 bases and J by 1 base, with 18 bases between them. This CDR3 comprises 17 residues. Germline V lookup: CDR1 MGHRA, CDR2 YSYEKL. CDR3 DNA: TGCGCCAGCAGCCAGAGGGGGATCTCAGGGGCGAACACTGAAGCTTTCTTT. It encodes CASSQRGISGANTEAFF.

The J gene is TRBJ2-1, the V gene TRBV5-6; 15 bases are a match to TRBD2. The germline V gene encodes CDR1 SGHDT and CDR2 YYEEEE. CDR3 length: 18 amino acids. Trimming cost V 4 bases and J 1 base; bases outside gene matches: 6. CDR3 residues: CASSQGLAGGPSYNEQFF. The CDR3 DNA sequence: TGTGCCAGCAGCCAGGGACTAGCGGGGGGACCTTCCTACAATGAGCAGTTCTTC.

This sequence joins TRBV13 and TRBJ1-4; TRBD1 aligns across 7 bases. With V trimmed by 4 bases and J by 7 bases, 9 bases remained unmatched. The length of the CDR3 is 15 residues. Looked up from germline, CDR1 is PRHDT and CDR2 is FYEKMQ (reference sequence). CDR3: CASSSQGDGTEKLFF. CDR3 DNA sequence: TGTGCCAGCAGCTCCCAGGGGGATGGAACTGAAAAACTGTTTTTT. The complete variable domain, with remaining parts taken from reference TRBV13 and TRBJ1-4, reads AAGVIQSPRHLIKEKRETATLKCYPIPRHDTVYWYQQGPGQDPQFLISFYEKMQSDKGSIPDRFSAQQFSDYHSELNMSSLELGDSALYFCASSSQGDGTEKLFFGSGTQLSVL.

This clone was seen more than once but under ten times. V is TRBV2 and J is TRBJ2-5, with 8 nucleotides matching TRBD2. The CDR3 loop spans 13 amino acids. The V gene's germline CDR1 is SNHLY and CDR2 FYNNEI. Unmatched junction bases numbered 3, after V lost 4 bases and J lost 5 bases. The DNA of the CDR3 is TGTGCCAGCAGTGGCCCGGGAGGGGAGACCCAGTACTTC. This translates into CASSGPGGETQYF.

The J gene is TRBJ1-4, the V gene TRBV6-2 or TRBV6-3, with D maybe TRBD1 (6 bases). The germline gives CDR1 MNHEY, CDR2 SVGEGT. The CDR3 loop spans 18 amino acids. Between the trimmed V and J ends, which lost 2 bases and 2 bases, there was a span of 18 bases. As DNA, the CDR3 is TGTGCCAGCAGTTACGGGGTCGCCACAGGGATCACTAATGAAAAACTGTTTTTT. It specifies CASSYGVATGITNEKLFF.

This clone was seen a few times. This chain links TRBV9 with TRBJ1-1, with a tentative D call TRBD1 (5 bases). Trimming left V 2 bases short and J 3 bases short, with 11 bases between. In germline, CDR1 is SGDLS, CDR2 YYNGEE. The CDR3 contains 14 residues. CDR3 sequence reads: CASSVYGGDTEAFF. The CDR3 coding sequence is TGTGCCAGCAGCGTTTACGGGGGGGACACTGAAGCTTTCTTT.

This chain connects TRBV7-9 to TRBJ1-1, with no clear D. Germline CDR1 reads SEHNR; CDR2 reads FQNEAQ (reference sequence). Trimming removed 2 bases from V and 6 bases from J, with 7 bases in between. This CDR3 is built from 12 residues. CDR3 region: CASSLLSAEAFF. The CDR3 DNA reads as TGTGCCAGCAGCTTACTGTCCGCTGAAGCTTTCTTT. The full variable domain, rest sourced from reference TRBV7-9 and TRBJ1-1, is DTGVSQNPRHKITKRGQNVTFRCDPISEHNRLYWYRQTLGQGPEFLTYFQNEAQLEKSRLLSDRFSAERPKGSFSTLEIQRTEQGDSAMYLCASSLLSAEAFFGQGTRLTVV.

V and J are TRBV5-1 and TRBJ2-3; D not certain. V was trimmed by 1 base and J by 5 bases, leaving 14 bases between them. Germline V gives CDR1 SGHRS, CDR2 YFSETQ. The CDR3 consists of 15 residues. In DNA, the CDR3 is TGCGCCAGCAGCTTGATGGTTGGGCCGTTAGATACGCAGTATTTT. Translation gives CASSLMVGPLDTQYF.

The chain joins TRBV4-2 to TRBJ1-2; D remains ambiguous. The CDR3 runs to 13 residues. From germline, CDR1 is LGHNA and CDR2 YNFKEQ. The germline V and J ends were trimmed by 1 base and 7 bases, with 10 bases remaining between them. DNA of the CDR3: TGTGCCAGCAGCCAAGGAGGGTTCTCTGGCTACACCTTC. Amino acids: CASSQGGFSGYTF.

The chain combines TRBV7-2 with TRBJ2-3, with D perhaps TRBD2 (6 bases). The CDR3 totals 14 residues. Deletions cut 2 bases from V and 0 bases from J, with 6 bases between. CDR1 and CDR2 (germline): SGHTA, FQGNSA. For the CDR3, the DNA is TGTGCCAGCAGCTTAAGCGGGAGCACAGATACGCAGTATTTT. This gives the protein CASSLSGSTDTQYF.

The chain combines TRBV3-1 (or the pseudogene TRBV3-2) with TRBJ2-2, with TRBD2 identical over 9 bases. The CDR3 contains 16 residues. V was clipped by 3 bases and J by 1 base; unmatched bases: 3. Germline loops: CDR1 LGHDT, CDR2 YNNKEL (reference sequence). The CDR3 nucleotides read TGTGCCAGCAGCCATAAGCGGGGGGTGAACACCGGGGAGCTGTTTTTT. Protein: CASSHKRGVNTGELFF.

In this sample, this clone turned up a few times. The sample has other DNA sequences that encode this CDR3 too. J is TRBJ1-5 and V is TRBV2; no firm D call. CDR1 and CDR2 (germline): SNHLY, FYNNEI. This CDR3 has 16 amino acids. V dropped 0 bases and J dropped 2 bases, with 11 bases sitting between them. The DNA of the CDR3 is TGTGCCAGCAGTGAAGCTTCGGGGTACGGCAATCAGCCCCAGCATTTT. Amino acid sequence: CASSEASGYGNQPQHF.

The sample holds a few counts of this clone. CDR3 sequence: CASSPAGGQETQYF. CDR3 nucleotides: TGCGCCAGCAGCCCAGCGGGGGGGCAAGAGACCCAGTACTTC. The chain carries TRBV5-1 and TRBJ2-5; 10 nucleotides match TRBD2. V trimming: 4 bases; J trimming: 2 bases; junction bases outside the gene matches: 2. CDR1 and CDR2 (germline): SGHRS, YFSETQ. The CDR3 consists of 14 residues. Using reference TRBV5-1 and TRBJ2-5 for the parts outside the CDR3, the full variable domain is KAGVTQTPRYLIKTRGQQVTLSCSPISGHRSVSWYQQTPGQGLQFLFEYFSETQRNKGNFPGRFSGRQFSNSRSEMNVSTLELGDSALYLCASSPAGGQETQYFGPGTRLLVL.

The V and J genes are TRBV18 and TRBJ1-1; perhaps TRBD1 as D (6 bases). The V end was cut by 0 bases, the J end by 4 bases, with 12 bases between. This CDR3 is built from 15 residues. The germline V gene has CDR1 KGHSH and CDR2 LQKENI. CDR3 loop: CASSPPTGRGTEAFF. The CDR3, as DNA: TGTGCCAGCTCACCACCGACAGGCAGGGGCACTGAAGCTTTCTTT.

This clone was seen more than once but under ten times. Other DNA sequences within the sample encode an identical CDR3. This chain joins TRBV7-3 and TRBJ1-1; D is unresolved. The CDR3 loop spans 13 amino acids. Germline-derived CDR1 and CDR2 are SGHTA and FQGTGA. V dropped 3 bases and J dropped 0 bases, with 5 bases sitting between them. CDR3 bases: TGTGCCAGCAGCTTGTCAGTGAACACTGAAGCTTTCTTT. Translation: CASSLSVNTEAFF.

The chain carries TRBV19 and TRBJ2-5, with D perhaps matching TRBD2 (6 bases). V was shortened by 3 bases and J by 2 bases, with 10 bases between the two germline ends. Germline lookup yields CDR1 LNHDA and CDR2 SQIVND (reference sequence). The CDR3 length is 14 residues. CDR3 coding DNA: TGTGCCAGTAGTATCAAGGGGACTCAAGAGACCCAGTACTTC. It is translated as CASSIKGTQETQYF.